This T cell receptor (beta chain) was captured in a study of CD8 T cell repertoires and HIV-1 epitope variants. The germline CDR1 and CDR2 sequences are SGHDT and YYEEEE. CDR3 length: 13 residues. V trimming: 6 bases; J trimming: 4 bases; junction bases outside the gene matches: 7. Produced via immunoSEQ multiplex PCR; TCRdb's table is partial and in-frame only. Seen here are tens of thousands of clones, roughly 81% observed once, and the top ten hold roughly 26%. This sequence originates from a male donor with HIV. The sequenced sample was uncultured baseline CD8+ T cells from peripheral blood mononuclear cells (PBMCs). The V and J genes are TRBV5-6 and TRBJ2-7, with TRBD2 matching 7 bases. DNA of the CDR3: TGTGCCAGCATCCCGGGGGGATCTTACGAGCAGTACTTC. Its protein is CASIPGGSYEQYF.